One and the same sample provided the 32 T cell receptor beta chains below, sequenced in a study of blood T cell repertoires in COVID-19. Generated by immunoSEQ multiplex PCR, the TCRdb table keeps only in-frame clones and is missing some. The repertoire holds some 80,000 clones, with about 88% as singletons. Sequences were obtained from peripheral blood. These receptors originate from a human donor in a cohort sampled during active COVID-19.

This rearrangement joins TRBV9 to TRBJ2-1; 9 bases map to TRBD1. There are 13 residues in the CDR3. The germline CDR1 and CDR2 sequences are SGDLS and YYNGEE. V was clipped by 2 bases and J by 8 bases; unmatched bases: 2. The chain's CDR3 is CASSVGQGYEQFF. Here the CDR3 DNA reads TGTGCCAGCAGCGTGGGACAGGGCTATGAGCAGTTCTTC.

In nucleotides, the CDR3 is TGTGCCAGCTCACTTTTGGACAGGGCTGCGGGTCAGTACTTC. Encoded protein: CASSLLDRAAGQYF. The chain employs TRBV18 and TRBJ2-4; 8 positions match TRBD1. V shed 4 bases, J shed 12 bases, and the junction held 11 bases outside the gene matches. This CDR3 is 14 amino acids long. In germline, CDR1 is KGHSH, CDR2 LQKENI.

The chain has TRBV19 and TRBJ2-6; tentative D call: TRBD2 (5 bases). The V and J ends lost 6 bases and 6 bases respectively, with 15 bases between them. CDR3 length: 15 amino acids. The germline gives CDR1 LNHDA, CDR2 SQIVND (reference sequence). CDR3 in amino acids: CASSLTTLAANVLTF. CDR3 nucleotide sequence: TGTGCCAGTAGCCTGACTACTCTGGCGGCCAACGTCCTGACTTTC.

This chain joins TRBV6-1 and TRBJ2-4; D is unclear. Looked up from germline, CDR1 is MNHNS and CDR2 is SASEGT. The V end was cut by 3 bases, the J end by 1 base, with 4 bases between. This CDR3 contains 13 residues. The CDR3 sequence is CASSEAAKNIQYF. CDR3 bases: TGTGCCAGCAGTGAGGCCGCCAAAAACATTCAGTACTTC.

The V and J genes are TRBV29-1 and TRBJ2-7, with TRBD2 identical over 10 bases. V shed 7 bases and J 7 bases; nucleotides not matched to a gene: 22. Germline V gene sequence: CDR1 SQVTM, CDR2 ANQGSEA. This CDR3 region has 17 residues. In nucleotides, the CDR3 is TGCAGCGCTGCGGGGGCTAGCGGGGGTTTGCCTTCCCAGGAGCAGTACTTC. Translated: CSAAGASGGLPSQEQYF.

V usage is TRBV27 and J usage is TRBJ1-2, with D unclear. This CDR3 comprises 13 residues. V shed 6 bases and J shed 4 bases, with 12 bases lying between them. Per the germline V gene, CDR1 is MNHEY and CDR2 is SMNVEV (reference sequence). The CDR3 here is CASRAMNGYGYTF. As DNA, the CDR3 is TGTGCCAGCAGGGCCATGAATGGCTATGGCTACACCTTC.

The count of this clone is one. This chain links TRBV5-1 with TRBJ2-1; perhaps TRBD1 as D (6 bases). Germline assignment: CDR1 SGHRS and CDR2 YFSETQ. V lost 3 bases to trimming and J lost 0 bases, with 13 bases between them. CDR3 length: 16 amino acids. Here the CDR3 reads CASSSQGGSSYNEQFF. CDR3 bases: TGCGCCAGCAGCTCTCAAGGGGGTAGCTCCTACAATGAGCAGTTCTTC.

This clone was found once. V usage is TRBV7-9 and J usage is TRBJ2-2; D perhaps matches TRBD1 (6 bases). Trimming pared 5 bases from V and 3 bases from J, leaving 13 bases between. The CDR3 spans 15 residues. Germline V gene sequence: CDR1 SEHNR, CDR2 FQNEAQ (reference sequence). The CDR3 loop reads CASSPLQGHTGELFF. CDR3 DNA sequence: TGTGCCAGCAGCCCTCTACAGGGACACACCGGGGAGCTGTTTTTT.

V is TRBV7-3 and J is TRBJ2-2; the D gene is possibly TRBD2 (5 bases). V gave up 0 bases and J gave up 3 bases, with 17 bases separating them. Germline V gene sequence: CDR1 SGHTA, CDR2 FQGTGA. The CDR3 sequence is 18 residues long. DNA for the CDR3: TGTGCCAGCAGCTTAACGCGGTCGGCGGGCAGATACACCGGGGAGCTGTTTTTT. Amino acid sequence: CASSLTRSAGRYTGELFF.

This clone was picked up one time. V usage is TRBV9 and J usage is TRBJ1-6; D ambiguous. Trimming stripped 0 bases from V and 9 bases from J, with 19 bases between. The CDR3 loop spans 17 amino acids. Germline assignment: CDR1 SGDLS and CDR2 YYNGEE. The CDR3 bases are TGTGCCAGCAGCGTAGATACTTCGGCTAACCTAGGTTCACCCCTCCACTTT. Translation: CASSVDTSANLGSPLHF.

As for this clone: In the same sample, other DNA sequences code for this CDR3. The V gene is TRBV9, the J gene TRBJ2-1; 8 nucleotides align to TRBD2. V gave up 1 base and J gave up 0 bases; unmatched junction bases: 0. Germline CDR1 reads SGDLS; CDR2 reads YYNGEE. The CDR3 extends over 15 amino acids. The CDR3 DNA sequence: TGTGCCAGCAGCGTAAGCGGGAGCTCCTACAATGAGCAGTTCTTC. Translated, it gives CASSVSGSSYNEQFF.

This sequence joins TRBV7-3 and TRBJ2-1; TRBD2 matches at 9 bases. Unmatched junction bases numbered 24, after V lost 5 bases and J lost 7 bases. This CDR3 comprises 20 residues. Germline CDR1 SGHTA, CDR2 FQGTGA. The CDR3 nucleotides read TGTGCCAGCAGCCCTGACTCTTTTGGAGCGGGGGGCATCTCGGGAAATGAGCAGTTCTTC. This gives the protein CASSPDSFGAGGISGNEQFF. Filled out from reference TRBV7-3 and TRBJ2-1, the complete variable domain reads GAGVSQTPSNKVTEKGKYVELRCDPISGHTALYWYRQSLGQGPEFLIYFQGTGAADDSGLPNDRFFAVRPEGSVSTLKIQRTERGDSAVYLCASSPDSFGAGGISGNEQFFGPGTRLTVL.

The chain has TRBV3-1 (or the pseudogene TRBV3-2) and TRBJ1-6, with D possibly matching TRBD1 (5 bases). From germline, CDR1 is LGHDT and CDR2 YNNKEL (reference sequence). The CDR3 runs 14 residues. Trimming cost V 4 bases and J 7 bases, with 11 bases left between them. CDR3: CASSLGTGNSPLHF. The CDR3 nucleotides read TGTGCCAGCAGCCTGGGGACTGGGAATTCACCCCTCCACTTT.

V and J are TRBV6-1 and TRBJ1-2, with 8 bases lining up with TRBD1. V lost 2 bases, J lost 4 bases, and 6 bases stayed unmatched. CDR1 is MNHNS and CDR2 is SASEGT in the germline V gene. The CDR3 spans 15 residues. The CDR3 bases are TGTGCCAGCAGTGAACAGGGGGCGCGAATCTATGGCTACACCTTC. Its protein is CASSEQGARIYGYTF.

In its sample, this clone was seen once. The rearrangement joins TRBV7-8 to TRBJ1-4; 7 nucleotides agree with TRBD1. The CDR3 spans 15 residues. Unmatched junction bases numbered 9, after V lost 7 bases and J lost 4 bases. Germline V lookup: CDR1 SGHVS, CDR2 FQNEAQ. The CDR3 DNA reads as TGTGCCAGCACCAATCCGGGACAGTTTAATGAAAAACTGTTTTTT. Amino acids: CASTNPGQFNEKLFF.

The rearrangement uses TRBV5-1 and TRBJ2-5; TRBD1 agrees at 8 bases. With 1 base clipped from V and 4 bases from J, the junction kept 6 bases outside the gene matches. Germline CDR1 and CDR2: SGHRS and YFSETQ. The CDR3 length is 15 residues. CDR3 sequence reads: CASSLSSGGLETQYF. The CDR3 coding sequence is TGCGCCAGCAGCTTGAGTTCAGGGGGCCTAGAGACCCAGTACTTC.

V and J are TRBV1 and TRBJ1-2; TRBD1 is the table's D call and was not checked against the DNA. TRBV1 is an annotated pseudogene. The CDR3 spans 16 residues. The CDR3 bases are TGCACCAGCAGCTTTCTTACCGGGACACCAGGACATGGCTACACCTTC. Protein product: CTSSFLTGTPGHGYTF.

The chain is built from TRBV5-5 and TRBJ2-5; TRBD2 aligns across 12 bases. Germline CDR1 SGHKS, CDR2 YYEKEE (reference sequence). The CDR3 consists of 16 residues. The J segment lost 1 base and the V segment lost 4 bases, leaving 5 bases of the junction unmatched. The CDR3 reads CASSQTSGGFQETQYF. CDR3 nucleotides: TGTGCCAGCAGCCAAACTAGCGGGGGGTTCCAAGAGACCCAGTACTTC.

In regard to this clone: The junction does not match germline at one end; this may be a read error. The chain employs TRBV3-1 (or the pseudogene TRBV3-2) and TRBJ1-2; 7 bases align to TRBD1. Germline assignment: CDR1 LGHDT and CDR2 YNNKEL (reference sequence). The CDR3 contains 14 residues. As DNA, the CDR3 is TGTGTCAGCAGCCCTGGGACAGCTAACTATGGCTACACCTTC. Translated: CVSSPGTANYGYTF.

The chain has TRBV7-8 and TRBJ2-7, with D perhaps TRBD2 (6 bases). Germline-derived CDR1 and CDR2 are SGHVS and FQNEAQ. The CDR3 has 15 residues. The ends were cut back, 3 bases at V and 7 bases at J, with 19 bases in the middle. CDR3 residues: CASSFDLGRRMEQYF. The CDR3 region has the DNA TGTGCCAGCAGCTTTGATTTGGGGAGGAGGATGGAGCAGTACTTC. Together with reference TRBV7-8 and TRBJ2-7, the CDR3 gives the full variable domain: GAGVSQSPRYKVAKRGQDVALRCDPISGHVSLFWYQQALGQGPEFLTYFQNEAQLDKSGLPSDRFFAERPEGSVSTLKIQRTQQEDSAVYLCASSFDLGRRMEQYFGPGTRLTVT.

CDR3 sequence: CAINRDTSYEQYF. CDR3 DNA: TGTGCCATCAACCGGGACACCTCCTACGAGCAGTACTTC. The chain links TRBV10-3 to TRBJ2-7; D may be TRBD1 (6 bases). Germline assignment: CDR1 ENHRY and CDR2 SYGVKD. The CDR3 sequence is 13 residues long. Trimming pared 7 bases from V and 0 bases from J, leaving 10 bases between.

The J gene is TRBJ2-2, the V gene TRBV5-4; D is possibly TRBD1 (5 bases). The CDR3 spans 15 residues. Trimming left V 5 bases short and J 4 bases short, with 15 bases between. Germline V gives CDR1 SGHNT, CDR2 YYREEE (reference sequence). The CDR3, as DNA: TGTGCCAGCAGGCGAACAGGCTCGGCCACCGGGGAGCTGTTTTTT. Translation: CASRRTGSATGELFF.

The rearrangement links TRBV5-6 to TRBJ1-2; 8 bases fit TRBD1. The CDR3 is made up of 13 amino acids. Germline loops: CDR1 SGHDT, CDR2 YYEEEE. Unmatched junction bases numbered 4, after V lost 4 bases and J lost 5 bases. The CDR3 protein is CASSPDRGYGYTF. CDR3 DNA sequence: TGTGCCAGCAGCCCCGACAGGGGTTATGGCTACACCTTC.

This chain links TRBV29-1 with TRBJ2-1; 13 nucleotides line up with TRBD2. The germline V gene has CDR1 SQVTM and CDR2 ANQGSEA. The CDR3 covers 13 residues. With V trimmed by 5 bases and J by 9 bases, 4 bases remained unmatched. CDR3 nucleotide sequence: TGCAGCGTTCCCGGGACTAGCGGGATTGAGCAGTTCTTC. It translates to CSVPGTSGIEQFF.

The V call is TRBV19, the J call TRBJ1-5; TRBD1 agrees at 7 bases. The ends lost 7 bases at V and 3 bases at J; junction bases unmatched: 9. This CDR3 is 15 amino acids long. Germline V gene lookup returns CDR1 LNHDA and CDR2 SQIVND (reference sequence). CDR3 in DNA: TGTGCCAGTAAGGGACAGTTAACCCCCAATCAGCCCCAGCATTTT. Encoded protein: CASKGQLTPNQPQHF.

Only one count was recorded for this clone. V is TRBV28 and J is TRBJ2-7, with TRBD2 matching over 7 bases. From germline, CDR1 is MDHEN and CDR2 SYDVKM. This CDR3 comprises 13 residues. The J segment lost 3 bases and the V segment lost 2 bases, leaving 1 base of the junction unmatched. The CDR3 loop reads CASSLGGGYEQYF. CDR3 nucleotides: TGTGCCAGCAGTTTAGGGGGGGGCTACGAGCAGTACTTC.

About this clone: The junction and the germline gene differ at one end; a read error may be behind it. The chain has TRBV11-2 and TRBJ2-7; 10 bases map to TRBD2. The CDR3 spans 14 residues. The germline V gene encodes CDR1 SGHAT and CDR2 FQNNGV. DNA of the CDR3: TGTGCCAGCAGGTTAGCGGGGGGACTCTACGAGCAGTACTTC. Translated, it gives CASRLAGGLYEQYF. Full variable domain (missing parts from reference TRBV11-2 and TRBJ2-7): EAGVAQSPRYKIIEKRQSVAFWCNPISGHATLYWYQQILGQGPKLLIQFQNNGVVDDSQLPKDRFSAERLKGVDSTLKIQPAKLEDSAVYLCASRLAGGLYEQYFGPGTRLTVT.

The CDR3 region is CASSSWTSGGTGELFF. CDR3 sequence (DNA): TGCGCCAGCAGCTCATGGACTAGCGGGGGCACCGGGGAGCTGTTTTTT. The chain is built from TRBV5-1 and TRBJ2-2, with 13 bases fitting TRBD2. The germline V gene encodes CDR1 SGHRS and CDR2 YFSETQ. The CDR3 loop spans 16 amino acids. V shed 3 bases, J shed 4 bases, and the junction held 3 bases outside the gene matches. Full variable domain (remainder filled in from reference TRBV5-1 and TRBJ2-2): KAGVTQTPRYLIKTRGQQVTLSCSPISGHRSVSWYQQTPGQGLQFLFEYFSETQRNKGNFPGRFSGRQFSNSRSEMNVSTLELGDSALYLCASSSWTSGGTGELFFGEGSRLTVL.

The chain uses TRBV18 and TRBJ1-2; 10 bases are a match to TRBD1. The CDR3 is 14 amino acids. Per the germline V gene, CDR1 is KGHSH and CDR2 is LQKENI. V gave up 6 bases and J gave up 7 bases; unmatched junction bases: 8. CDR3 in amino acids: CASSQGQGEAGYTF. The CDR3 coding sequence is TGTGCCAGCTCCCAAGGACAGGGGGAGGCTGGCTACACCTTC.

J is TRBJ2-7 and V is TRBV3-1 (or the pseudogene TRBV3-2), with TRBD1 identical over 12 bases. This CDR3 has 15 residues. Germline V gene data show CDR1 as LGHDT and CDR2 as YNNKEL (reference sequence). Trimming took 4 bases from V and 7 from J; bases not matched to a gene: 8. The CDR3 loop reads CASSLRDRGHREQYF. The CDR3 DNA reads TGTGCCAGCAGCCTGCGGGACAGGGGGCATCGGGAGCAGTACTTC.

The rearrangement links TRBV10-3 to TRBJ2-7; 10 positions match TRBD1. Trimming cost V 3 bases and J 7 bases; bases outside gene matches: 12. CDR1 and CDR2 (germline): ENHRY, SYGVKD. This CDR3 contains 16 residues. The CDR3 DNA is TGTGCCATCAGTGAAAACACGGGACAGGGGAATGGTGAGCAGTACTTC. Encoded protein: CAISENTGQGNGEQYF.

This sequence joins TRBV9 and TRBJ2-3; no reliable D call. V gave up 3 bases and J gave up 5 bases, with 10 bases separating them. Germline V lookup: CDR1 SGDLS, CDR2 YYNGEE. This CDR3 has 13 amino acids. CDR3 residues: CASSDLRGDTQYF. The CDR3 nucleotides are TGTGCCAGCAGCGACCTGCGTGGAGATACGCAGTATTTT. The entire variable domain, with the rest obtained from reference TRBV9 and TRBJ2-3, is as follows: DSGVTQTPKHLITATGQRVTLRCSPRSGDLSVYWYQQSLDQGLQFLIQYYNGEERAKGNILERFSAQQFPDLHSELNLSSLELGDSALYFCASSDLRGDTQYFGPGTRLTVL.